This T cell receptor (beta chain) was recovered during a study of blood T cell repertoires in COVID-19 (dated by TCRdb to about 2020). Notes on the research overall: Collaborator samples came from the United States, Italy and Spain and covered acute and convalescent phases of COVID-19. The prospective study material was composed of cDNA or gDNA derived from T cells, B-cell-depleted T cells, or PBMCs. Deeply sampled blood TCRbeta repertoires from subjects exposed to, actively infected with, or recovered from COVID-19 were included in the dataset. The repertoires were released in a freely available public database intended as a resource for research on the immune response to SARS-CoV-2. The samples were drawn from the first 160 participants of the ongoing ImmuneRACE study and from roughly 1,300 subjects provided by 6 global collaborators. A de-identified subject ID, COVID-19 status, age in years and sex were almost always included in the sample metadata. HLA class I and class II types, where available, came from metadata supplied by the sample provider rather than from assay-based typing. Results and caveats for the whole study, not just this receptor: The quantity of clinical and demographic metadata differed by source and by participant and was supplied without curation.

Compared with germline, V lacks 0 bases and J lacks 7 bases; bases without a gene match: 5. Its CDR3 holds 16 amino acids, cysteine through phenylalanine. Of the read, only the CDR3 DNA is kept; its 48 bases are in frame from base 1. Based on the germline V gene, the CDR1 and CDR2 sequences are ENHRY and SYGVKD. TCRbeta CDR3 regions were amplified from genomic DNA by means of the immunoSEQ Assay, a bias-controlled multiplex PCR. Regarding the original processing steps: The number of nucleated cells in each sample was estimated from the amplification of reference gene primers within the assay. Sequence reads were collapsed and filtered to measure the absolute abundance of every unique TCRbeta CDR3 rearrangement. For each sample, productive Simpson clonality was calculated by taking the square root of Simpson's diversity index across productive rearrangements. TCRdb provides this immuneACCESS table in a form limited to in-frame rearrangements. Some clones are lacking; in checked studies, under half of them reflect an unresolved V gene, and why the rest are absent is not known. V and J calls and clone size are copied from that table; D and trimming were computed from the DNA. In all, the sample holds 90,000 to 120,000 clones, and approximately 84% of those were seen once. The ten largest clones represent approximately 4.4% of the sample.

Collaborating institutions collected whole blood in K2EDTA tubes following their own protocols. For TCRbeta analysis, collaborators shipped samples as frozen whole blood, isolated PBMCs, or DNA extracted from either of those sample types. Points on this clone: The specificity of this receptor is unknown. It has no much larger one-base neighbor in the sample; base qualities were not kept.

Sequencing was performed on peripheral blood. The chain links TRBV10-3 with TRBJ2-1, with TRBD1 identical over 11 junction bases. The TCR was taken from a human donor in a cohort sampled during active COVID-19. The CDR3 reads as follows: CAISESGQGAGNEQFF. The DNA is TGTGCCATCAGTGAGTCCGGACAGGGGGCTGGGAATGAGCAGTTCTTC.